The rows below give T cell receptor beta chains drawn from one sample of a study of response to subunit inactivated influenza vaccine. TCRdb itself ran the RT-PCR reads through MiXCR, one entry per CDR3 protein. The sample contains about 530,000 distinct CDR3 sequences, roughly 13% of which appear only once. This specimen was PBMCs from blood, taken roughly 46 days after vaccination. The receptors originated from a man aged 45-65 years who received an inactivated influenza vaccine. Both conserved end residues are part of each CDR3. The order of the fields is CDR3 DNA, CDR3 protein, clone size, D gene, J gene, V gene. D genes are given only for firm matches. Expanded clones get a size class; other rows say once, few or many, or leave the size out.

TGTGCCAGCAGTCAAGGGGGGGCGGTCACCGGGGAGCTGTTTTTT CASSQGGAVTGELFF many NA TRBJ2-2 TRBV7-8
TGCAGTGCCCACCAACTAGCGAGTAGCACAGATACGCAGTATTTT CSAHQLASSTDTQYF few TRBD2 TRBJ2-3 TRBV20-1
TGTGCCAGCTCACCCTTGGAGGGGGTGGACACTGAAGCTTTCTTT CASSPLEGVDTEAFF few NA TRBJ1-1 TRBV18
TGTGCCACCAGTGAACCTCGGGGGGGGGCGTACAATGAGCAGTTCTTC CATSEPRGGAYNEQFF NA TRBD2 TRBJ2-1 TRBV24-1
TGCGCCAGCAGCTTGGAGGGCAGGGGGCCCGACGAGCAGTACTTC CASSLEGRGPDEQYF NA TRBD1 TRBJ2-7 TRBV5-1
TGTGCCAGCAGCCAAGTTTCAAACAGATACAATGAGCAGTTCTTC CASSQVSNRYNEQFF NA NA TRBJ2-1 TRBV14
TGTGCCAGCAGTGAATATTGGGGGGACGCCGGGGAGCTGTTTTTT CASSEYWGDAGELFF NA NA TRBJ2-2 TRBV25-1
TGCAGTGTGGGAGGGGCCCGGGCCTCCTACAATGAGCAGTTCTTC CSVGGARASYNEQFF few TRBD2 TRBJ2-1 TRBV20-1
TGTGCCAGCAGTTTATCGGGGACATGGGATTTTCGGGGAAATCAGCCCCAGCATTTT CASSLSGTWDFRGNQPQHF NA NA TRBJ1-5 TRBV27
TGTGCCAGCAGCTTAGAGTGGTCTAGCACAGATACGCAGTATTTT CASSLEWSSTDTQYF NA NA TRBJ2-3 TRBV7-2
TGCGCCAGCAGCCCCGAGGACCAAGAGACCCAGTACTTC CASSPEDQETQYF many NA TRBJ2-5 TRBV5-1
TGTGCCAGCACCCCGGGACAGTCCTCCTACGAGCAGTACTTC CASTPGQSSYEQYF NA TRBD1 TRBJ2-7 TRBV7-9
TGCAGTGCAGAGGACGGGACAAAAGATATAACAGATACGCAGTATTTT CSAEDGTKDITDTQYF NA NA TRBJ2-3 TRBV20-1
TGTGCCAGCAGCTCCCTGGGGGGAAGAAAAGATACGCAGTATTTT CASSSLGGRKDTQYF NA NA TRBJ2-3 TRBV7-9
TGCAGTGCGCGGGATGTGGAGCAGTTCTTC CSARDVEQFF NA NA TRBJ2-1 TRBV20-1
TGTGCCAGCAGCCATCTGGGGGAGCTGTTTTTT CASSHLGELFF few NA TRBJ2-2 TRBV27
TGTGCCAGCAGCTTAGAAGGGACAGGAGCCTACAATGAGCAGTTCTTC CASSLEGTGAYNEQFF few TRBD1 TRBJ2-1 TRBV7-2